This note documents a single T cell receptor (beta chain) sequence. Its matching antigen is unknown. This sample was taken from a study of vaccination and CD4 T cells after COVID-19. Across the study: Timing of post-vaccine sample collection was a median about 79 days after dose two, with a range of 14 to 241.

Trimming left V 5 bases short and J 2 bases short, with 13 bases between. The CDR3 totals 14 residues. The V gene's germline CDR1 is KGHSH and CDR2 LQKENI. Sequenced with the Oncomine TCR Beta short-read assay was DNA taken from cultured CD4+ T cells. TCRdb reanalysed the PCR reads using MiXCR and keeps one entry per CDR3 protein. The repertoire consists of some 16,000 distinct CDR3 sequences, with about 60% occurring once and the leading ten covering approximately 9.9%. Specified treatment: roughly nine-day PBMC culture with coronavirus spike peptide pools or control peptides (ViraFEST assay). The source of this sequence is a human donor who had recovered from COVID-19. The V and J genes are TRBV18 and TRBJ2-7; D might be TRBD2 (6 bases). Sequenced sample: CD4+ T cells from blood, cultured in vitro. The CDR3 DNA sequence: TGTGCCAGCTCATCCGGGACTGCAGCCTACGAGCAGTACTTC. Its translation: CASSSGTAAYEQYF.